Listed below are T cell receptor beta chains from one sample, sequenced in a study of blood T cell repertoires in COVID-19. Clones were sequenced by immunoSEQ multiplex PCR, and TCRdb holds only the in-frame ones, with some missing. The sample lists around 500,000 clones; 80% to 90% were seen once. Sequencing was performed on peripheral blood. These receptors originate from a human donor in a cohort sampled during active COVID-19. The CDR3 runs from the conserved cysteine through the conserved F or W. D genes are given only for firm matches. A row's size may be missing; if present it is once, few, many or a size class.

len: 14
v_gene: TRBV4-2
d_gene: TRBD2
abundance: once
j_gene: TRBJ2-3
CDR3aa: CASSFEWTSGRWYF
CDR3nt: TGTGCCAGCAGCTTTGAATGGACTAGCGGGAGGTGGTATTTT

len: 18
v_gene: TRBV6-4
d_gene: TRBD2
abundance: NA
j_gene: TRBJ2-1
CDR3aa: CASTRGLGGRERYNEQFF
CDR3nt: TGTGCCAGCACCCGGGGCTTGGGGGGGAGGGAGAGATACAATGAGCAGTTCTTC

len: 14
v_gene: TRBV5-6
d_gene: NA
abundance: NA
j_gene: TRBJ1-3
CDR3aa: CASSSLEWGNTIYF
CDR3nt: TGTGCCAGCAGCTCCCTGGAGTGGGGAAACACCATATATTTT

len: 17
v_gene: TRBV28
d_gene: TRBD2
abundance: NA
j_gene: TRBJ2-1
CDR3aa: CASSPIAGVTSYNEQFF
CDR3nt: TGTGCCAGCAGCCCCATAGCGGGAGTAACCTCCTACAATGAGCAGTTCTTC

len: 12
v_gene: TRBV28
d_gene: NA
abundance: NA
j_gene: TRBJ1-2
CDR3aa: CASGGANYGYTF
CDR3nt: TGTGCCTCCGGGGGAGCTAACTATGGCTACACCTTC

len: 15
v_gene: TRBV3-1/TRBV3-2
d_gene: NA
abundance: NA
j_gene: TRBJ2-5
CDR3aa: CASTETFEDQETQYF
CDR3nt: TGTGCCAGCACCGAGACGTTCGAGGACCAAGAGACCCAGTACTTC

len: 16
v_gene: TRBV9
d_gene: TRBD1
abundance: NA
j_gene: TRBJ2-4
CDR3aa: CASSAGQGLAKNIQYF
CDR3nt: TGTGCCAGCAGCGCAGGACAGGGACTAGCCAAAAACATTCAGTACTTC

len: 15
v_gene: TRBV9
d_gene: NA
abundance: few
j_gene: TRBJ1-1
CDR3aa: CASSVGSGVNTEAFF
CDR3nt: TGTGCCAGCAGCGTAGGATCAGGGGTGAACACTGAAGCTTTCTTT

len: 12
v_gene: TRBV29-1
d_gene: NA
abundance: NA
j_gene: TRBJ1-1
CDR3aa: CSADGQNTEAFF
CDR3nt: TGCAGCGCCGATGGGCAGAACACTGAAGCTTTCTTT

len: 15
v_gene: TRBV9
d_gene: TRBD2
abundance: NA
j_gene: TRBJ2-1
CDR3aa: CASSVRLAASSEQFF
CDR3nt: TGTGCCAGCAGCGTACGACTAGCGGCCTCGTCTGAGCAGTTCTTC

len: 13
v_gene: TRBV19
d_gene: NA
abundance: once
j_gene: TRBJ2-7
CDR3aa: CASSPGVLYEQYF
CDR3nt: TGTGCCAGTAGCCCAGGGGTTCTCTACGAGCAGTACTTC

len: 17
v_gene: TRBV7-3
d_gene: TRBD2
abundance: NA
j_gene: TRBJ2-1
CDR3aa: CASSDPAGGPPYNEQFF
CDR3nt: TGTGCCAGCAGCGATCCAGCGGGAGGGCCCCCCTACAATGAGCAGTTCTTC

len: 13
v_gene: TRBV29-1
d_gene: NA
abundance: NA
j_gene: TRBJ2-3
CDR3aa: CSAQTGGADTQYF
CDR3nt: TGCAGCGCCCAGACAGGAGGAGCAGATACGCAGTATTTT

len: 12
v_gene: TRBV6-5
d_gene: NA
abundance: NA
j_gene: TRBJ2-7
CDR3aa: CAGGSVTYEQYF
CDR3nt: TGTGCCGGCGGGTCTGTAACCTACGAGCAGTACTTC

len: 13
v_gene: TRBV27
d_gene: TRBD1
abundance: NA
j_gene: TRBJ2-4
CDR3aa: CASSPRDRDIQYF
CDR3nt: TGTGCCAGCAGTCCACGGGACAGGGACATTCAGTACTTC

len: 13
v_gene: TRBV28
d_gene: NA
abundance: NA
j_gene: TRBJ2-7
CDR3aa: CASCQGRSYEQYF
CDR3nt: TGTGCCAGCTGCCAGGGAAGAAGCTACGAGCAGTACTTC

len: 13
v_gene: TRBV12-3/TRBV12-4
d_gene: NA
abundance: NA
j_gene: TRBJ1-2
CDR3aa: CASSLTSNYGYTF
CDR3nt: TGTGCCAGCAGTTTAACTTCTAACTATGGCTACACCTTC

len: 15
v_gene: TRBV9
d_gene: NA
abundance: NA
j_gene: TRBJ2-1
CDR3aa: CASSVDRGSRNEQFF
CDR3nt: TGTGCCAGCAGCGTAGATCGAGGGAGTAGAAATGAGCAGTTCTTC

len: 17
v_gene: TRBV5-1
d_gene: TRBD1
abundance: NA
j_gene: TRBJ2-7
CDR3aa: CASSLTRGTGDKGEQYF
CDR3nt: TGCGCCAGCAGCTTGACGAGAGGGACAGGGGATAAAGGCGAGCAGTACTTC

len: 15
v_gene: TRBV10-3
d_gene: TRBD1
abundance: NA
j_gene: TRBJ2-1
CDR3aa: CAISLGQGAHNEQFF
CDR3nt: TGTGCCATCAGTCTCGGACAGGGTGCGCACAATGAGCAGTTCTTC

len: 14
v_gene: TRBV5-5
d_gene: TRBD1
abundance: NA
j_gene: TRBJ2-2
CDR3aa: CASSRRQGSGELFF
CDR3nt: TGTGCCAGCAGCAGGCGACAGGGTTCCGGGGAGCTGTTTTTT

len: 14
v_gene: TRBV5-1
d_gene: NA
abundance: NA
j_gene: TRBJ2-5
CDR3aa: CASSFRRLGETQYF
CDR3nt: TGCGCCAGCAGCTTCAGGCGCCTTGGGGAGACCCAGTACTTC

len: 18
v_gene: TRBV12-5
d_gene: TRBD1
abundance: once
j_gene: TRBJ1-5
CDR3aa: CASGSRDRGQYGNQPQHF
CDR3nt: TGTGCTAGTGGTTCCCGGGACAGGGGGCAATATGGCAATCAGCCCCAGCATTTT

len: 15
v_gene: TRBV5-4
d_gene: NA
abundance: NA
j_gene: TRBJ2-7
CDR3aa: CASQLGPGAAYEQYF
CDR3nt: TGTGCCAGCCAGCTAGGGCCAGGGGCCGCCTACGAGCAGTACTTC

len: 14
v_gene: TRBV5-1
d_gene: TRBD2
abundance: NA
j_gene: TRBJ2-5
CDR3aa: CASSPTSGQETQYF
CDR3nt: TGCGCCAGCAGCCCGACTAGCGGCCAAGAGACCCAGTACTTC

len: 14
v_gene: TRBV19
d_gene: TRBD2
abundance: NA
j_gene: TRBJ2-7
CDR3aa: CASSSGLAAYEQYF
CDR3nt: TGTGCCAGTAGTTCAGGACTAGCGGCCTACGAGCAGTACTTC

len: 17
v_gene: TRBV6-2/TRBV6-3
d_gene: NA
abundance: NA
j_gene: TRBJ1-5
CDR3aa: CASSYSMRGLGNQPQHF
CDR3nt: TGTGCCAGCAGTTACTCTATGCGGGGGCTTGGTAATCAGCCCCAGCATTTT

len: 14
v_gene: TRBV27
d_gene: TRBD1
abundance: NA
j_gene: TRBJ1-1
CDR3aa: CASSQGQVYTEAFF
CDR3nt: TGTGCCAGCAGCCAAGGACAGGTGTACACTGAAGCTTTCTTT

len: 14
v_gene: TRBV7-2
d_gene: NA
abundance: NA
j_gene: TRBJ2-7
CDR3aa: CASSSLLRNYEQYF
CDR3nt: TGTGCCAGCAGCTCACTATTGAGAAACTACGAGCAGTACTTC

len: 15
v_gene: TRBV24-1
d_gene: NA
abundance: NA
j_gene: TRBJ2-5
CDR3aa: CATSDFRDSQETQYF
CDR3nt: TGTGCCACCAGTGATTTTCGAGACAGCCAAGAGACCCAGTACTTC

len: 13
v_gene: TRBV27
d_gene: NA
abundance: NA
j_gene: TRBJ2-3
CDR3aa: CASSLERHVTQYF
CDR3nt: TGTGCCAGCAGTTTAGAGCGGCACGTTACGCAGTATTTT